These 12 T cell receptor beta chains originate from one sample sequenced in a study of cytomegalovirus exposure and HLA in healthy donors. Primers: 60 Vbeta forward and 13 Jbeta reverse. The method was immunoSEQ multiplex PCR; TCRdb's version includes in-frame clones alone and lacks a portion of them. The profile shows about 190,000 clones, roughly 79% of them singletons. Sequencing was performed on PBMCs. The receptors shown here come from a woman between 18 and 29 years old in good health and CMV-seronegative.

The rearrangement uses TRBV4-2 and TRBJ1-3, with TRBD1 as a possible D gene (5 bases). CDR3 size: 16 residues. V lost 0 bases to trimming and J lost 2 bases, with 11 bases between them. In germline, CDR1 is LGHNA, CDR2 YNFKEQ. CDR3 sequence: CASSQDGAGPGNTIYF. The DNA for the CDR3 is TGTGCCAGCAGCCAAGATGGCGCAGGGCCTGGAAACACCATATATTTT.

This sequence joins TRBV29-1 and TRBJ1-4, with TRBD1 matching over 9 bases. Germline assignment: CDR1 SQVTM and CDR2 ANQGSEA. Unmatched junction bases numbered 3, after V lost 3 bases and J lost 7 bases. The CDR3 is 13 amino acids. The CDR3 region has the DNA TGCAGCGTTGAGACAGGGGGAGGTGAAAAACTGTTTTTT. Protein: CSVETGGGEKLFF. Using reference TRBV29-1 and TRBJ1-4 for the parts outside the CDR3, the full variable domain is SAVISQKPSRDICQRGTSLTIQCQVDSQVTMMFWYRQQPGQSLTLIATANQGSEATYESGFVIDKFPISRPNLTFSTLTVSNMSPEDSSIYLCSVETGGGEKLFFGSGTQLSVL.

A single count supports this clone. The CDR3 bases are TGCGCCAGCAGCATGCAGAACTATGGCTACACCTTC. Amino acid sequence: CASSMQNYGYTF. This chain connects TRBV5-1 to TRBJ1-2; D gene ambiguous. The CDR3 runs 12 residues. CDR1 and CDR2 (germline): SGHRS, YFSETQ. The V gene lost 4 bases and the J gene lost 2 bases, with 6 bases spanning the gap. The entire variable domain, with the rest obtained from reference TRBV5-1 and TRBJ1-2, is as follows: KAGVTQTPRYLIKTRGQQVTLSCSPISGHRSVSWYQQTPGQGLQFLFEYFSETQRNKGNFPGRFSGRQFSNSRSEMNVSTLELGDSALYLCASSMQNYGYTFGSGTRLTVV.

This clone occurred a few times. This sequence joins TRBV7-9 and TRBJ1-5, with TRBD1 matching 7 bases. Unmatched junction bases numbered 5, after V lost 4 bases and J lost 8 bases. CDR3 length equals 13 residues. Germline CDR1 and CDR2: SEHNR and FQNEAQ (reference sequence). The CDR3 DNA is TGTGCCAGCAGCTCAGGGGGTAGGGAGCCCCAGCATTTT. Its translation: CASSSGGREPQHF. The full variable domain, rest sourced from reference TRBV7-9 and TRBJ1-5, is DTGVSQNPRHKITKRGQNVTFRCDPISEHNRLYWYRQTLGQGPEFLTYFQNEAQLEKSRLLSDRFSAERPKGSFSTLEIQRTEQGDSAMYLCASSSGGREPQHFGDGTRLSIL.

This chain's CDR3 is CASSLSVGREKLFF. CDR3 nucleotides: TGTGCCAGCAGCTTGTCAGTTGGTCGTGAAAAACTGTTTTTT. The chain employs TRBV11-3 and TRBJ1-4; D gene uncertain. The CDR3 totals 14 residues. Trimming cost V 3 bases and J 7 bases, with 12 bases left between them. Germline V CDR1 and CDR2: SGHNT, YENEEA.

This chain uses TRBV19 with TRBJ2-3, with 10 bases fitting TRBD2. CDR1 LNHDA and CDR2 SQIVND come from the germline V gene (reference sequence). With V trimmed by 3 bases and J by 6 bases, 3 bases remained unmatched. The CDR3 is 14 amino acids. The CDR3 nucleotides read TGTGCCAGTAGTATCGGTAGCGGGGGGGATACGCAGTATTTT. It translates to CASSIGSGGDTQYF.

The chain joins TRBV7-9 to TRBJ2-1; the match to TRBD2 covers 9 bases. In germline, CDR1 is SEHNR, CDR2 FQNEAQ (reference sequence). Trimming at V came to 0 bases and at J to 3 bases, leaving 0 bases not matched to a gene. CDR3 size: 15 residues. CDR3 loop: CASSLALAGYNEQFF. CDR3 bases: TGTGCCAGCAGCTTAGCACTAGCGGGCTACAATGAGCAGTTCTTC.

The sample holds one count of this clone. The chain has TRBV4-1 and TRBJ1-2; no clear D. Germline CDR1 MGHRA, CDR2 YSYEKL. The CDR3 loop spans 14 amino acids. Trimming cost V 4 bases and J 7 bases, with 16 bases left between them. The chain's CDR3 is CASSPPVGASGYTF. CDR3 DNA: TGCGCCAGCAGCCCCCCAGTGGGCGCTTCTGGCTACACCTTC.

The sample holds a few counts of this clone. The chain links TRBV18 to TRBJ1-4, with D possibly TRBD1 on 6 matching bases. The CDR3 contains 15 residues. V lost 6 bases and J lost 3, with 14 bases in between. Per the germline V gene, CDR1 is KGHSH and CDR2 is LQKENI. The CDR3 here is CASSFPGGPNEKLFF. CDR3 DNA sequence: TGTGCCAGCTCTTTTCCCGGGGGGCCTAATGAAAAACTGTTTTTT.

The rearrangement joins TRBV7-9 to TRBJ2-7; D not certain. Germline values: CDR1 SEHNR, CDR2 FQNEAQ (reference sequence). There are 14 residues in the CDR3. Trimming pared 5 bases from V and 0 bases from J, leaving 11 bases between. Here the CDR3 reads CASSLKPSSYEQYF. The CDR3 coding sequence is TGTGCCAGCAGCCTAAAACCGAGCTCCTACGAGCAGTACTTC.

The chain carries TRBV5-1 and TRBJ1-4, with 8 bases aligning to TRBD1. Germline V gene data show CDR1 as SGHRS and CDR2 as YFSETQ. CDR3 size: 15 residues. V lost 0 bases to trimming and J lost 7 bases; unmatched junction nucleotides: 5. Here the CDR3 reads CASSLVAGGSEKLFF. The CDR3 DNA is TGCGCCAGCAGCTTGGTCGCAGGGGGCAGTGAAAAACTGTTTTTT.

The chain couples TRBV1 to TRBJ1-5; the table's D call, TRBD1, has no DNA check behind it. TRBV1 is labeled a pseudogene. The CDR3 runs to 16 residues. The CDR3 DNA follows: TGCACCAGCAGCCACCTTAGACAGGGGGCTCACCAGCCCCAGCATTTT. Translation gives CTSSHLRQGAHQPQHF.